The source of this TCR beta chain is a study of regulatory T cells in long-lasting Graves disease. In the study overall: Treatment with antithyroid drugs for over 5 years, together with positive TSH receptor antibodies, meant persistent Graves' disease. Study-wide results and limits: Persistent disease was associated with favored TRBV28 usage and with favored use of TRBJ1-2 and TRBJ2-5. Fewer public clonotypes were shared by new patients (around 960) than by persistent patients (roughly 2,500). For persistent Graves' patients, TCR diversity was lower than for newly diagnosed ones.

There are many counts of this clonotype. The antigen is not known. Specified time point: persistent/refractory GD, antithyroid drugs over 5 years with positive TRAb. Construction of the TCR library relied on RNA isolated from PBMCs. The germline CDR1 and CDR2 sequences are MDHEN and SYDVKM. CDR3 length: 15 residues. V was pared by 2 bases and J by 5 bases, with 16 bases between. Building of the TCR beta libraries involved iRepertoire HTBI primers and Arm-PCR of CDR3 regions. MiXCR, applied by TCRdb to the multiplex PCR reads, yields one record per CDR3 protein. Among 350,000 to 450,000 distinct CDR3 sequences listed, 20% to 25% were seen once.

The chain has TRBV28 and TRBJ2-7, with D uncertain. The sequencing here drew on peripheral blood mononuclear cells (PBMCs), taken when the disease was refractory, from a patient treated with antithyroid drugs. The sequence derives from a woman in her 40s with Graves disease. Here the CDR3 DNA reads TGTGCCAGCAGTTTAATAGGCAGGAACCGAGACGAGCAGTACTTC. Residues: CASSLIGRNRDEQYF. The variable domain in full, with the rest retrieved from reference TRBV28 and TRBJ2-7, is DVKVTQSSRYLVKRTGEKVFLECVQDMDHENMFWYRQDPGLGLRLIYFSYDVKMKEKGDIPEGYSVSREKKERFSLILESASTNQTSMYLCASSLIGRNRDEQYFGPGTRLTVT.